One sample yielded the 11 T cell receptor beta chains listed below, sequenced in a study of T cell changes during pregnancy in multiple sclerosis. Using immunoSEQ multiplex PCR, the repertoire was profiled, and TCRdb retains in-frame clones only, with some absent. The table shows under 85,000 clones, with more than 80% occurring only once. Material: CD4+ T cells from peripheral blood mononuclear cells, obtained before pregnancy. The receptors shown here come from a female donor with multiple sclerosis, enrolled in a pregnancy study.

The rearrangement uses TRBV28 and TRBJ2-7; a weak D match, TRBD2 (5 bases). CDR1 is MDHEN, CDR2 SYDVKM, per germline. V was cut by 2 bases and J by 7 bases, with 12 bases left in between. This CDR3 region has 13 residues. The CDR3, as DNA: TGTGCCAGCAGTTTAGGAGGAGGAACAGAGCAGTACTTC. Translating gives CASSLGGGTEQYF.

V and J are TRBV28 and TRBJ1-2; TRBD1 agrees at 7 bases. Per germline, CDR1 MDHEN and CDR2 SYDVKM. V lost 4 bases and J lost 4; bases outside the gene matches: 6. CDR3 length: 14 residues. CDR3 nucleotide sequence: TGTGCCAGCAGTTCCTTAGACAGGGCCTATGGCTACACCTTC. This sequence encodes CASSSLDRAYGYTF.

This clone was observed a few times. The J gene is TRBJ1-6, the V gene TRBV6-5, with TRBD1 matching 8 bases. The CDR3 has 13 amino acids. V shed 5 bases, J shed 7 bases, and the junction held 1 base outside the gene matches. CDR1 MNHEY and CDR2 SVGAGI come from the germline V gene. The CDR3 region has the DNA TGTGCCAGCAGTAACAGGGGGAATTCACCCCTCCACTTT. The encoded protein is CASSNRGNSPLHF.

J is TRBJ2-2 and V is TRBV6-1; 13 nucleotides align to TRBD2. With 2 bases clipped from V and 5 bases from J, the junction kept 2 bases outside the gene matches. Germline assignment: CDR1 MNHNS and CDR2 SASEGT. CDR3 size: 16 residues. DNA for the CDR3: TGTGCCAGCAGTGAAAAGACTAGCGGGGGGACCGGGGAGCTGTTTTTT. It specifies CASSEKTSGGTGELFF.

The CDR3 coding sequence is TGTGCCCTTACCAGGGTTCTTGGGTTGAATGAGCAGTTCTTC. This sequence encodes CALTRVLGLNEQFF. The rearrangement links TRBV6-1 to TRBJ2-1; maybe TRBD1 (5 bases). The CDR3 contains 14 residues. Trimming took off 11 bases at V and 7 bases at J, with 21 bases between the two ends. Germline CDR1 is MNHNS and CDR2 is SASEGT.

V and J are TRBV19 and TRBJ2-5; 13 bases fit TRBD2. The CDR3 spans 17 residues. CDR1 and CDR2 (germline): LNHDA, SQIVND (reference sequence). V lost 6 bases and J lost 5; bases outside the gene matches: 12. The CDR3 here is CASSPTSGRAVSETQYF. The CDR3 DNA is TGTGCCAGTAGCCCAACTAGCGGGAGGGCCGTCAGTGAGACCCAGTACTTC.

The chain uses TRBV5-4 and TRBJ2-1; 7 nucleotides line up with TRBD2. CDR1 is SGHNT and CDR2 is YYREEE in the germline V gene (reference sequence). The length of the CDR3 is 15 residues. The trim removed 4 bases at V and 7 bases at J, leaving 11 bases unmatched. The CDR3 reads CASSPAPGEGNEQFF. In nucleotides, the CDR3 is TGTGCCAGCAGCCCCGCGCCGGGGGAGGGAAATGAGCAGTTCTTC.

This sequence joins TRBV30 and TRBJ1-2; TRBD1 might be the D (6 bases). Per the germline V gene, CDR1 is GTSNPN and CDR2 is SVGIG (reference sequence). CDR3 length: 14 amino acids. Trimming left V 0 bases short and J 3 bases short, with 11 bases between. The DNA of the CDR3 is TGTGCCTGGAGTGTAGGGGGGGAACACTATGGCTACACCTTC. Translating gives CAWSVGGEHYGYTF.

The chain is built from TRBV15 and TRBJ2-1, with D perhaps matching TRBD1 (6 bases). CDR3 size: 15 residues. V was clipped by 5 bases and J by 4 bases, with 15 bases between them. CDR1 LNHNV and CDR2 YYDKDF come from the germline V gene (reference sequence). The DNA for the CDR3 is TGTGCCACCAGCGCCGCAGGAAGGGGGTACAATGAGCAGTTCTTC. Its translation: CATSAAGRGYNEQFF. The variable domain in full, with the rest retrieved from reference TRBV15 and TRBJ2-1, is DAMVIQNPRYQVTQFGKPVTLSCSQTLNHNVMYWYQQKSSQAPKLLFHYYDKDFNNEADTPDNFQSRRPNTSFCFLDIRSPGLGDTAMYLCATSAAGRGYNEQFFGPGTRLTVL.

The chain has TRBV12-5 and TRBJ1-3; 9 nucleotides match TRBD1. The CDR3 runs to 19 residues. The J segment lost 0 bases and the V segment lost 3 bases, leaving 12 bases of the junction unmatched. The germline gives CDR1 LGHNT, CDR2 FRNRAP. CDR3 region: CASGFTGTGTFLSGNTIYF. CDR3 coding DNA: TGTGCTAGTGGTTTTACCGGGACAGGGACCTTCCTCTCTGGAAACACCATATATTTT.

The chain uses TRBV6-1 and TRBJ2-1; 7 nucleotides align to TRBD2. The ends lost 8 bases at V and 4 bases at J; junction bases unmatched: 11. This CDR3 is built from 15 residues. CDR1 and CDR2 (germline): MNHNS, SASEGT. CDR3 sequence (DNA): TGTGCCAGCTATGCCCGCGCGGGAGCTTACAATGAGCAGTTCTTC. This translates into CASYARAGAYNEQFF.